This TCR beta chain was documented in a study of cytomegalovirus exposure and HLA in healthy donors (dated by TCRdb to the late 2010s). Concerning the study at large: In an earlier analysis of 550 to 750 of the donors, under 300 Gb of sequence data and 95 million to 130 million unique TCR beta sequences from about 190 million T cells were reported. Approximately 310 gigabases of sequencing data and tens of millions of unique TCR sequences were included in an early release covering around 650 HLA-typed donors. Of the approximately 400 genotyped donors, 75% to 85% were placed in the genetic ancestry cluster associated with self-reported Caucasian donors. The study aimed to test whether cataloging public T cell receptors could reveal signatures of past pathogen exposure. The T cell repertoires of 700 or so subjects were profiled by immunosequencing and related to cytomegalovirus serostatus. In addition to the first cohort of 666 subjects, a separate validation cohort of approximately 120 different subjects was used. To predict cytomegalovirus infection status, the study brought together high-throughput TCR immunosequencing, statistical association of individual TCRs with disease status, and machine learning. A later analysis re-analyzed previously published TCR beta repertoires from 660 or so donors and added high-resolution HLA genotyping to study TCR occurrence patterns. In the later analysis, no new phenotypic data were used to find candidate immune exposures; instead, reliance was placed on TCR beta sequences and their occurrence across donors. An earlier analysis of approximately 630 of the donors applied high-throughput TCR beta sequencing to assess whether each TCR beta V gene segment acted as functional or pseudogenic. Alongside the repertoire data, information on donor age, sex, ethnicity and CMV serostatus was compiled. A later genetic analysis used genome-wide SNP genotypes for about three fifths of the 666 donors, treating that subset as a discovery cohort. All discovery cohort repertoires had been generated on a single sequencing platform. HLA typing included class I and class II loci at four-digit resolution. The number of typed donors differed by locus: 629-630 for A, B, C, DRB1 and DQB1; some 500 for DQA1; 606 for DPA1; and some 430 for DPB1. Four or five DR-DQ haplotypes were handled as single units for association and clustering because linkage in the cohort was strong. On average, 235,054 unique TCR beta nucleotide sequences were sequenced per donor among 398 genotyped donors of the cohort, with roughly 18% of those sequences being non-productive. Findings and caveats that apply to the study as a whole: A further reported finding was that TCR beta sequences accurately predicted the HLA-A and HLA-B alleles for most subjects in the first cohort. In a later genetic analysis, a missense DCLRE1C variant was associated with V-gene and J-gene trimming of TCR beta chains, and the association was replicated in an independent cohort. Immune exposure information for the cohort was limited to CMV serostatus. In a later analysis, HLA-associated TCR beta chains showed more clonal expansion and lower generation probabilities than non-associated chains that were equally common. Most CMV-associated TCR beta chains appeared to be HLA-restricted in a later analysis, and the HLA associations seemed to be driven largely by CMV exposure. The presence/absence analyses assumed that sequencing depth was roughly uniform across donors, and that assumption may not be true. Most TCR sequences were observed very rarely across donors, whereas some public TCRs were present in many individuals. In a later analysis, several top co-occurrence clusters were reported to appear linked to parvovirus B19, influenza, CMV and Epstein-Barr virus. At a false discovery rate of 0.05, a later analysis linked approximately 18,000 TCR beta sequences to specific HLA alleles. The authors suggested that the approach could potentially be extended to other disease states and immunological phenotypes. Correlated functional status among segregating V segments might be attributable to linkage disequilibrium, but an unknown experimental factor could not be ruled out. In a later analysis, TCR association rates were found to vary across HLA loci, with the most associated TCRs seen for DRB1 alleles and the fewest for HLA-C alleles. A total of 150 or so TCR beta chains were listed by the study as associated with cytomegalovirus. Strong co-occurrence of HLA alleles, especially DR and DQ, made assigning TCR associations to individual alleles difficult. Three of the identified cytomegalovirus-associated TCR beta chains were confirmed in vitro to be specific for cytomegalovirus antigens. Because counts were too low, seventeen rarely observed V segments, including chromosome 9 orphons, were excluded from the earlier analysis of some 590 of the donors. Because some donors lacked HLA typing at each locus, the association tests relied only on the typed subset. A later genetic analysis reported fewer N-insertions in productive TCRs among donors in an Asian-associated ancestry cluster than the roughly 700-donor mean. In this cohort, only TCR beta chains were sequenced, and detectable features were limited by the absence of alpha or paired-chain data. The classifier was reported to diagnose cytomegalovirus status with high specificity and sensitivity in both the original and validation cohorts. A cluster of highly shared sequence variants was judged likely to represent a technical artifact of the sequencing pipeline. In an earlier analysis of approximately 590 of the donors, most TCR beta V segments appeared in productive rearrangements about 87% or about 30% of the time, broadly matching IMGT annotations. Some IMGT-functional V segments, including TRBV6-2 and TRBV6-3, could not be distinguished by the 87-base-pair reads and were therefore excluded.

The cohort consisted of some 670 healthy bone marrow donors. All cohort members were sampled while nominally healthy, although unrecorded immune exposures were likely present. The donor was CMV seronegative and was included in the group of a few hundred seronegative cohort members. Every donor gave a peripheral blood sample, and the peripheral blood mononuclear cells from that sample were used for TCR beta sequencing. The Qiagen DNeasy Blood Extraction Kit was used to extract genomic DNA from the blood cell samples. CDR1 and CDR2 are drawn from the germline V gene (reference sequence): MNHEY, SMNVEV. V lost 9 bases and J lost 4 bases; the stretch between them is 7 bases long. From its cysteine to its phenylalanine, the CDR3 spans 11 amino acids. Only the CDR3 DNA stays, 33 bases, in frame from base 1. Library preparation employed the immunoSEQ multiplex PCR assay. For the multiplex PCR, a mixture combining 60 forward primers for TCR Vbeta segments and 13 reverse primers for TCR Jbeta segments was used. Amplification of the CDR3 region of rearranged TCR beta genes was performed with a multiplex PCR assay on genomic DNA. On the Illumina HiSeq System, the amplified TCR beta libraries were sequenced as 87-base-pair reads. On the study's bioinformatics: Across the 666 repertoires, a later analysis counted approximately 83 million unique TCR beta chains, roughly 11 million of which were shared by at least two donors. To remove PCR and sequencing errors, raw reads were error-corrected and collapsed into unique sequences using a nearest-neighbor algorithm that merged closely related sequences. To assign V, D and J gene segments, CDR3 sequences were aligned to IMGT reference sequences. For a sequence to be retained, a match of at least six nucleotides to both a V gene segment and a J gene segment was required. Rearrangements were classified as productive when the CDR3 lacked stop codons and remained in frame with V and J, and all other rearrangements were classified as non-productive. CDR3 was defined by IMGT convention, running from the second conserved V-encoded cysteine to the conserved J-encoded phenylalanine. In an earlier analysis of around 640 of the donors, sequences lacking an unambiguous match to a single V gene segment were excluded. An earlier analysis of 587 of the donors classified V segments as functional when productive rearrangements were above 56.7% and as segregating when the standard deviation between donors was above 5%. A statistical classification framework was built for diagnosing cytomegalovirus status from the catalog of TCR beta chain sequences. V and J gene assignment, in a later analysis, came from comparing TCR nucleotide sequences with IMGT/GENE-DB human TR gene sequences. The TCRdist pipeline was used in a later analysis to assign CDR3 sequences and most-parsimonious VDJ recombination scenarios. In a later analysis, each TCR beta chain was defined by its CDR3 amino acid sequence together with its V-gene family, and reads without a unique V-gene family were excluded. A later analysis removed roughly 590 highly shared, low-generation-probability nucleotide sequences to deal with suspected cross-contamination and a sequencing artifact. In a later analysis, a clonal expansion index was calculated for each public chain from normalized within-repertoire ranks of inferred template counts. In a later analysis, generation probabilities were computed using a VDJ recombination model fitted to out-of-frame rearrangements, and the results were checked against IGoR. A later analysis scored TCR-TCR, TCR-HLA and TCR-CMV co-occurrence with hypergeometric tests, applying a repertoire-size bias correction to TCR pairs. False discovery rates were estimated in a later analysis by permuting HLA or CMV assignments 20 times. In a later analysis, co-occurring TCRs were grouped with DBSCAN, and TCRdist sequence similarity was added when clustering was performed within HLA-allele-positive subsets. Repertoires with fewer than 30,000 or more than 120,000 public chains were left out of co-occurrence clustering, as were about 5 repertoires with anomalous nucleotide sharing. The immuneACCESS repertoire file appears here via TCRdb, limited to in-frame rearrangements. These files lack a portion of the clones; in checked studies, under half of the deficit traces to unresolved V genes, and the cause of the others is not known. That table furnishes V, J and clone size, whereas the DNA furnished D and trimming. The sample table shows about 160,000 clones, and around 80% are seen once. The ten largest clones take up around 1.5% of the sample.

A remark on this clone: Its cognate antigen has yet to be identified. No base-level quality is on record; no much larger clone is a single base apart.

The receptor comes from a man aged 40-50 years in good health and CMV-seronegative. Input material: PBMCs. In this chain, TRBV27 is recombined with TRBJ2-1; the best D guess is TRBD2, with 5 bases matching. CDR3 sequence: CASTGYNEQFF. The DNA is as follows: TGTGCCAGTACGGGGTACAATGAGCAGTTCTTC.